This T cell receptor beta chain was recorded in a study of blood T cell repertoires in COVID-19. About the research overall: Donors in the United States, Italy and Spain gave samples during acute or convalescent COVID-19. T cells, B-cell-depleted T cells, or PBMCs provided the cDNA or gDNA that served as material.

Per the study methods: Reference gene primer amplification in the assay estimated nucleated cell counts. Generated by immunoSEQ multiplex PCR, the TCRdb table keeps only in-frame clones and is missing some. V and J calls plus clone size are reproduced from that table; the DNA served to infer D and trimming. The sample comprises 70,000 to 90,000 clones, approximately 79% of which are singletons, and 2.6% rests with the top ten. The CDR3 has 16 residues. J lost 10 bases, V lost 0 bases, and 7 bases had no gene match. CDR1 SGHRS and CDR2 YFSETQ come from the germline V gene. V is TRBV5-1 and J is TRBJ2-1, with TRBD2 identical over 13 bases. Sequenced material: peripheral blood. This receptor was taken from a human donor with acute or convalescent COVID-19. The donor label of this sample is uncertain. The CDR3, as DNA: TGCGCCAGCAGCTTGGATACTAGCGGGAGGGCCGTAGAGCAGTTCTTC. Amino acids: CASSLDTSGRAVEQFF. The full variable domain, its missing parts supplied by reference TRBV5-1 and TRBJ2-1, is KAGVTQTPRYLIKTRGQQVTLSCSPISGHRSVSWYQQTPGQGLQFLFEYFSETQRNKGNFPGRFSGRQFSNSRSEMNVSTLELGDSALYLCASSLDTSGRAVEQFFGPGTRLTVL.